This T cell receptor beta chain was captured by sequencing in a study of Ad26.COV2.S vaccination and SARS-CoV-2 variants. Broader study findings: Spike-specific TCR breadth ran higher among vaccine recipients than placebo recipients. Recipients of vaccine and of placebo showed similar breadth of their non-spike TCR repertoires.

Notes on this clone: Its specificity is unknown.

Treatment specified: some 19 received Ad26.COV2.S at low or high dose, single or two shots; 5 received placebo; per-sample allocation not given. Material that was analyzed had been drawn on day 63 after the first vaccine or placebo injection. The donor was a Boston adult aged 18-55 years. As its vector, the vaccine had Ad26, which expressed Wuhan-strain SARS-CoV-2 spike. Assay used: immunoSEQ multiplex PCR; TCRdb lists only in-frame clones, some missing. Among hundreds of thousands of clones listed, approximately 83% were seen once. The CDR3 is made up of 13 amino acids. V lost 4 bases, J lost 7 bases, and 13 bases lay in between. Germline V gene data show CDR1 as LNHNV and CDR2 as YYDKDF (reference sequence).

The source was peripheral blood, collected in a trial of Ad26.COV2.S vaccine versus placebo. This chain joins TRBV15 and TRBJ1-1, with D unresolved. The source of this sequence is a person aged 18-65 years who received the Ad26.COV2.S COVID-19 vaccine or a placebo. This chain's CDR3 is CATSTKMGIEAFF. The CDR3 DNA sequence: TGTGCCACCAGCACAAAGATGGGGATTGAAGCTTTCTTT.